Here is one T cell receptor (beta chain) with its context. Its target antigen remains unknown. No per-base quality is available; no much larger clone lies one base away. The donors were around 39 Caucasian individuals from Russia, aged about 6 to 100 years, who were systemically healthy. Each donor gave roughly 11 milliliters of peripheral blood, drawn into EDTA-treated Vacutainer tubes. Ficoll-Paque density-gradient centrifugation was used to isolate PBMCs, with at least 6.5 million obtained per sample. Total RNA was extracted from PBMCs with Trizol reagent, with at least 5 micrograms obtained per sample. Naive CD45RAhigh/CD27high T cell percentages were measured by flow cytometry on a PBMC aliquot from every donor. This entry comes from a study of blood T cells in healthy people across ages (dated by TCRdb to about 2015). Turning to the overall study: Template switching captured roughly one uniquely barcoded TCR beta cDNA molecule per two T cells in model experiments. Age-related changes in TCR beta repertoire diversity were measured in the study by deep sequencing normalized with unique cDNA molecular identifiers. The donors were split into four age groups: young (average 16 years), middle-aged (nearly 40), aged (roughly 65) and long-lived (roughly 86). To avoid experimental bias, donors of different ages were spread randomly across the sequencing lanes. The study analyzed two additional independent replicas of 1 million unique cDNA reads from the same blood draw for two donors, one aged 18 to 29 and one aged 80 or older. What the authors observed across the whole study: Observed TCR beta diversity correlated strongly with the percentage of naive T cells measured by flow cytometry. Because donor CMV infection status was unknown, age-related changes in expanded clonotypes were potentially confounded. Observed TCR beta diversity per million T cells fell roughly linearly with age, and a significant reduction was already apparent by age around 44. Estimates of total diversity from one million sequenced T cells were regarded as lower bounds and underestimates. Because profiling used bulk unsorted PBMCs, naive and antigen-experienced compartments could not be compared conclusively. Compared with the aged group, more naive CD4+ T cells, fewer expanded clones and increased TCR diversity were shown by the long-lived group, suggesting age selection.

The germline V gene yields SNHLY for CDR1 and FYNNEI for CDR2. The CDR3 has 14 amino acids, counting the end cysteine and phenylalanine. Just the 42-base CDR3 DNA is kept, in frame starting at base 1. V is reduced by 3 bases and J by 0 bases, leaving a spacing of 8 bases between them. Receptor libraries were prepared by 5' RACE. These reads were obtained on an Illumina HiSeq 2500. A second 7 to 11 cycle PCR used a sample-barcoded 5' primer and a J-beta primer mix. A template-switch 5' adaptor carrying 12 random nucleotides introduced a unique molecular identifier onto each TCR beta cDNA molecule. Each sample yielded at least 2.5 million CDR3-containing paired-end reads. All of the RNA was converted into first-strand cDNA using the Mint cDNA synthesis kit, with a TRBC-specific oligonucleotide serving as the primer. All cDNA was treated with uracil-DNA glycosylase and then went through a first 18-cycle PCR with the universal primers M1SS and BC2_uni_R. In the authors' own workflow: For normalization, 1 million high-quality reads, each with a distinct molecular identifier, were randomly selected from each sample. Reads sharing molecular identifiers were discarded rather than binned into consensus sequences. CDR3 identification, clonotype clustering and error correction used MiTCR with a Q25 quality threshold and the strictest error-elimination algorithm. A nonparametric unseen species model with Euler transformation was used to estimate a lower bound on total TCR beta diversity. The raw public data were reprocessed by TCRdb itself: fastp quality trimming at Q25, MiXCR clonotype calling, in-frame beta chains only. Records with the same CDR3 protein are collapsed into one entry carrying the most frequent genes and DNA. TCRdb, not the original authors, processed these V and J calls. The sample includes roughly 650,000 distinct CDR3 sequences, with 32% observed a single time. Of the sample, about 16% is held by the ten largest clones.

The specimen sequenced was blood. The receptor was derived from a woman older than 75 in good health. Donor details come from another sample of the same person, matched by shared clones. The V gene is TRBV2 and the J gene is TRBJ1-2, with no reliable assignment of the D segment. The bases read TGTGCCAGCAGTGACATTCACCCTAACTATGGCTACACCTTC. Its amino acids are CASSDIHPNYGYTF. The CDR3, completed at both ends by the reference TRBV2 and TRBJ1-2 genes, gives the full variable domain EPEVTQTPSHQVTQMGQEVILRCVPISNHLYFYWYRQILGQKVEFLVSFYNNEISEKSEIFDDQFSVERPDGSNFTLKIRSTKLEDSAMYFCASSDIHPNYGYTFGSGTRLTVV.